Below, 23 T cell receptor beta chains from the same sample are listed, as sequenced in a study of blood T cell repertoires in COVID-19. This table comes from immunoSEQ multiplex PCR, and its TCRdb copy is limited to in-frame clones, with some not included. The sample has 160,000 or so clones, around 90% seen once. The source material was peripheral blood. The receptors stem from a young man with acute or convalescent COVID-19.

The CDR3 is CASSSISGTGSGYTF. CDR3 DNA: TGCGCCAGCAGCTCTATTTCCGGGACAGGGTCTGGCTACACCTTC. The chain couples TRBV5-1 to TRBJ1-2; TRBD1 matches at 9 bases. The germline gives CDR1 SGHRS, CDR2 YFSETQ. Germline trimming cut 3 bases from V and 7 bases from J; bases unmatched to any gene: 10. The length of the CDR3 is 15 residues.

The genes are TRBV10-2 and TRBJ2-5; D may be TRBD1 (5 bases). The germline V gene has CDR1 WSHSY and CDR2 SAAADI. Trimming stripped 3 bases from V and 1 base from J, with 6 bases between. The CDR3 runs 13 residues. The CDR3 is CASSDRGQETQYF. The CDR3 DNA follows: TGCGCCAGCAGTGATAGGGGCCAAGAGACCCAGTACTTC.

The V and J genes are TRBV18 and TRBJ1-2, with D uncertain. The CDR3 extends over 17 amino acids. Trimming took 2 bases from V and 2 from J, leaving 18 bases between them. Germline V gives CDR1 KGHSH, CDR2 LQKENI. The CDR3 loop is CASSPVPRYPVNYGYTF. The CDR3 DNA reads as TGTGCCAGCTCACCAGTCCCCAGGTATCCCGTGAACTATGGCTACACCTTC.

This sequence joins TRBV7-9 and TRBJ1-2; the D is unclear. The V gene's germline CDR1 is SEHNR and CDR2 FQNEAQ (reference sequence). The V end was cut by 5 bases, the J end by 4 bases, with 14 bases between. The CDR3 is made up of 14 amino acids. The CDR3 loop is CASSGSQTLYGYTF. The CDR3 region has the DNA TGTGCCAGCAGCGGGAGCCAGACGCTCTATGGCTACACCTTC.

This chain uses TRBV30 with TRBJ1-2; D gene unclear. Germline CDR1 GTSNPN, CDR2 SVGIG (reference sequence). The germline V and J ends were trimmed by 4 bases and 4 bases, with 10 bases remaining between them. CDR3 length equals 12 residues. CDR3 loop: CAWTPGSYGYTF. CDR3 DNA sequence: TGTGCCTGGACGCCGGGTTCCTATGGCTACACCTTC.

The rearrangement joins TRBV5-1 to TRBJ1-2; 7 bases agree with TRBD1. CDR3 length: 15 residues. Per germline, CDR1 SGHRS and CDR2 YFSETQ. The J segment lost 1 base and the V segment lost 5 bases, leaving 8 bases of the junction unmatched. The CDR3 spells CASSSGQLSNYGYTF. Written as DNA, the CDR3 is TGCGCCAGCAGTTCGGGACAGCTTAGTAACTATGGCTACACCTTC.

This clone was counted only a few times. The V call is TRBV5-1, the J call TRBJ2-2; no clear D. The CDR3 spans 15 residues. The V and J ends lost 2 bases and 5 bases respectively, with 13 bases between them. The germline V gene encodes CDR1 SGHRS and CDR2 YFSETQ. CDR3 protein: CASSLLRLGTGELFF. The CDR3 DNA follows: TGCGCCAGCAGCTTACTAAGGCTTGGAACCGGGGAGCTGTTTTTT.

This sequence joins TRBV2 and TRBJ2-1; 8 bases match TRBD2. CDR1 is SNHLY and CDR2 is FYNNEI in the germline V gene. This CDR3 is 12 amino acids long. V lost 4 bases, J lost 12 bases, and 5 bases stayed unmatched. For the CDR3, the DNA is TGTGCCAGCAGTGGACCGGGACTAGGGCAGTTCTTC. Translated, it gives CASSGPGLGQFF.

The chain joins TRBV27 to TRBJ1-5; no reliable D call. This CDR3 spans 15 amino acids. Germline V lookup: CDR1 MNHEY, CDR2 SMNVEV (reference sequence). V was cut by 5 bases and J by 5 bases, with 16 bases left in between. CDR3 residues: CASSATPRVDQPQHF. The CDR3 DNA follows: TGTGCCAGCAGTGCGACTCCGAGGGTCGATCAGCCCCAGCATTTT.

The V call is TRBV5-1, the J call TRBJ2-2; the match to TRBD1 covers 7 bases. Germline assignment: CDR1 SGHRS and CDR2 YFSETQ. The CDR3 loop spans 15 amino acids. Trimming took 1 base from V and 2 from J; bases not matched to a gene: 2. The CDR3 is CASSLRDSNTGELFF. CDR3 in DNA: TGCGCCAGCAGCTTGAGGGACAGTAACACCGGGGAGCTGTTTTTT.

The J gene is TRBJ1-1, the V gene TRBV5-5, with a weak D call TRBD1 (6 bases). V dropped 2 bases and J dropped 5 bases, with 13 bases sitting between them. The CDR3 sequence is 14 residues long. Germline assignment: CDR1 SGHKS and CDR2 YYEKEE (reference sequence). Here the CDR3 DNA reads TGTGCCAGCAGCTTAAACAGGGCAAATACTGAAGCTTTCTTT. Translating it yields CASSLNRANTEAFF. Full variable domain (missing parts from reference TRBV5-5 and TRBJ1-1): DAGVTQSPTHLIKTRGQQVTLRCSPISGHKSVSWYQQVLGQGPQFIFQYYEKEERGRGNFPDRFSARQFPNYSSELNVNALLLGDSALYLCASSLNRANTEAFFGQGTRLTVV.

CDR3: CAWSEDRASNYGYTF. In DNA form, the CDR3 reads TGTGCCTGGAGTGAGGACAGGGCTTCTAACTATGGCTACACCTTC. This sequence joins TRBV30 and TRBJ1-2; TRBD1 matches 8 bases. There are 15 residues in the CDR3. The V and J ends lost 1 base and 0 bases, in that order; junction bases with no gene match: 4. Germline CDR1 and CDR2: GTSNPN and SVGIG (reference sequence).

The chain recombines TRBV30 with TRBJ1-1; the D is unclear. This CDR3 is 13 amino acids long. V was clipped by 4 bases and J by 0 bases, with 9 bases between them. The germline V gene has CDR1 GTSNPN and CDR2 SVGIG (reference sequence). The CDR3: CAWKDFLNTEAFF. DNA for the CDR3: TGTGCCTGGAAGGACTTTCTGAACACTGAAGCTTTCTTT.

This chain uses TRBV25-1 with TRBJ2-1; D gene unclear. Trimming stripped 4 bases from V and 2 bases from J, with 9 bases between. The germline V gene encodes CDR1 MGHDK and CDR2 SYGVNS. The CDR3 is made up of 14 amino acids. The CDR3 spells CASSVEAAYNEQFF. For the CDR3, the DNA is TGTGCCAGCAGTGTAGAAGCTGCCTACAATGAGCAGTTCTTC.

CDR3 in amino acids: CAWMGGQETQYF. The CDR3 nucleotides are TGTGCCTGGATGGGGGGCCAAGAGACCCAGTACTTC. The V call is TRBV30, the J call TRBJ2-5, with D possibly TRBD2 on 6 matching bases. Trimming pared 4 bases from V and 1 base from J, leaving 7 bases between. CDR3 length equals 12 residues. Germline V gives CDR1 GTSNPN, CDR2 SVGIG (reference sequence).

This chain uses TRBV11-2 with TRBJ2-1; D is undetermined. The V and J ends lost 5 bases and 2 bases respectively, with 10 bases between them. This CDR3 contains 14 residues. Per the germline V gene, CDR1 is SGHAT and CDR2 is FQNNGV. CDR3 region: CASSPMGTYNEQFF. CDR3 bases: TGTGCCAGCAGCCCAATGGGCACCTACAATGAGCAGTTCTTC.

This chain joins TRBV9 and TRBJ1-2, with 8 positions matching TRBD1. Germline loops: CDR1 SGDLS, CDR2 YYNGEE. This CDR3 is 16 amino acids long. J lost 3 bases, V lost 4 bases, and 11 bases had no gene match. The CDR3 nucleotides are TGTGCCAGCAGCCTCCGACAGGGGCCTTCACACTATGGCTACACCTTC. The encoded protein is CASSLRQGPSHYGYTF.

This clone appeared once. The chain recombines TRBV24-1 with TRBJ1-2; 8 bases are a match to TRBD1. Germline loops: CDR1 KGHDR, CDR2 SFDVKD. The CDR3 has 15 residues. The junction had 2 bases not matched to a gene; V was cut back by 2 bases and J by 1 base. The CDR3 nucleotides are TGTGCCACCAGTGATTGGACAGGGTTTAACTATGGCTACACCTTC. Amino acid sequence: CATSDWTGFNYGYTF.

This rearrangement joins TRBV10-1 to TRBJ2-2, with 9 positions matching TRBD1. V gave up 2 bases and J gave up 5 bases; unmatched junction bases: 6. Germline CDR1 and CDR2: WNHNN and SYGVQD (reference sequence). The CDR3 loop spans 16 amino acids. The CDR3 nucleotides read TGCGCCAGCAGTGAGGGGACAGGGAAAAGGACCGGGGAGCTGTTTTTT. The encoded protein is CASSEGTGKRTGELFF.

This clone was seen once. The rearrangement links TRBV14 to TRBJ1-3; D remains unclear. The V gene's germline CDR1 is SGHDN and CDR2 FVKESK. The CDR3 has 18 amino acids. The germline V and J ends were trimmed by 0 bases and 0 bases, with 15 bases remaining between them. The DNA of the CDR3 is TGTGCCAGCAGCCAAGAGACGTCCACATACTACTCTGGAAACACCATATATTTT. Its protein product is CASSQETSTYYSGNTIYF.

The J gene is TRBJ2-1, the V gene TRBV5-1; the match to TRBD2 covers 7 bases. Germline CDR1 reads SGHRS; CDR2 reads YFSETQ. The CDR3 spans 15 residues. V lost 5 bases to trimming and J lost 9 bases; unmatched junction nucleotides: 14. The CDR3 coding sequence is TGCGCCAGCAGGAGCCAGACGGGGGGTCACCTTGAGCAGTTCTTC. It yields the protein CASRSQTGGHLEQFF.

This chain links TRBV3-1 (or the pseudogene TRBV3-2) with TRBJ1-1; D uncertain. Between the trimmed V and J ends, which lost 3 bases and 3 bases, there was a span of 5 bases. Germline V gene lookup returns CDR1 LGHDT and CDR2 YNNKEL (reference sequence). The CDR3 runs to 12 residues. The CDR3 region is CASSHSYTEAFF. CDR3 DNA: TGTGCCAGCAGCCACTCTTACACTGAAGCTTTCTTT.

The chain employs TRBV19 and TRBJ1-1, with 7 bases aligning to TRBD1. CDR1 and CDR2 from the germline V gene are LNHDA and SQIVND (reference sequence). This CDR3 is built from 15 residues. V shed 3 bases, J shed 0 bases, and the junction held 4 bases outside the gene matches. The CDR3 DNA is TGTGCCAGTAGTATCGGGACAGACATGAACACTGAAGCTTTCTTT. It translates to CASSIGTDMNTEAFF.